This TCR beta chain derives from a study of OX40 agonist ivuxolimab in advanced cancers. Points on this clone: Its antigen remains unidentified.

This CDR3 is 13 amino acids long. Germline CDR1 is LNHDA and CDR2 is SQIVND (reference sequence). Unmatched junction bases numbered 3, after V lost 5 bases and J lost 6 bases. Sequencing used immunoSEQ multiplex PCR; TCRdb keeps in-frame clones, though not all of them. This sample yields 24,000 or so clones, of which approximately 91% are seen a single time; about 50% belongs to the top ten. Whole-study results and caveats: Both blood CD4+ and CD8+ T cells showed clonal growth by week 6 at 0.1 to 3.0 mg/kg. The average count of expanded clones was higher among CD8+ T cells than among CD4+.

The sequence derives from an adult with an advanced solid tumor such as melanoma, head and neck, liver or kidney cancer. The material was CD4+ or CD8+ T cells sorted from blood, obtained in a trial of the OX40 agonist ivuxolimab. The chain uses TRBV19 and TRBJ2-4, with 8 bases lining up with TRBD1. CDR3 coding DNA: TGTGCCAGTAGTGTCGACAGGGGAAACATTCAGTACTTC. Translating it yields CASSVDRGNIQYF.